Detailed here is one T cell receptor (beta chain). Its antigen is not identified. Germline-derived CDR1 and CDR2 are SGHDT and YYEEEE. V shed 6 bases and J 7 bases; nucleotides not matched to a gene: 7. The CDR3 loop spans 14 amino acids. The record originates from a study of radiotherapy plus CTLA-4 blockade in lung cancer. Study information: The study recorded objective responses in around 18% of patients and disease control in approximately 33%.

Notes on the study in general: Once radiotherapy plus ipilimumab had been given, TCR clones derived from tumor expanded in blood. Reports state that early shifts in blood T cell clones, with interferon-beta, best predicted response.

Focal radiation plus CTLA-4 blockade with ipilimumab was administered to patients who had chemo-refractory metastatic non-small-cell lung cancer. Libraries were prepared by immunoSEQ multiplex PCR; TCRdb keeps only in-frame clonotypes and omits some of them. The repertoire holds about 95,000 clones, with 80% to 85% as singletons. This chain joins TRBV5-6 and TRBJ2-7; 13 positions agree with TRBD2. Source: peripheral blood, taken from a patient treated with radiotherapy plus ipilimumab. The receptor was isolated from a human donor with non-small cell lung cancer who had a partial response to radiotherapy plus ipilimumab. The CDR3 DNA reads as TGTGCCAGCACCTTACGACTAGCGGGAGGTGAGCAGTACTTC. It encodes CASTLRLAGGEQYF.